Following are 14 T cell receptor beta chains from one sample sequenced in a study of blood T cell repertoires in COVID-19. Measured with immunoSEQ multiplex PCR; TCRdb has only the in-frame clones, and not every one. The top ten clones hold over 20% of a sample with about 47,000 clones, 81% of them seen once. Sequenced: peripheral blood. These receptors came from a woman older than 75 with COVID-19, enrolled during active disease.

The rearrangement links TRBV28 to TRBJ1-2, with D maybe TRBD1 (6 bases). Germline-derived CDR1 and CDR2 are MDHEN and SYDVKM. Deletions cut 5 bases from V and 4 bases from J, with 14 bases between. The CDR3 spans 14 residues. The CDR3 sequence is CASSGRGGLYGYTF. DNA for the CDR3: TGTGCCAGCAGTGGGAGGGGGGGTCTCTATGGCTACACCTTC.

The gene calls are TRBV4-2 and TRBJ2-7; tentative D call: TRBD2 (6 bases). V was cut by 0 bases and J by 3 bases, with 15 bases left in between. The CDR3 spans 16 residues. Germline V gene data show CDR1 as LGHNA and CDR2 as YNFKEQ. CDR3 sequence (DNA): TGTGCCAGCAGCCAAGAATTAGCGGCAGTCCTCTACGAGCAGTACTTC. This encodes CASSQELAAVLYEQYF.

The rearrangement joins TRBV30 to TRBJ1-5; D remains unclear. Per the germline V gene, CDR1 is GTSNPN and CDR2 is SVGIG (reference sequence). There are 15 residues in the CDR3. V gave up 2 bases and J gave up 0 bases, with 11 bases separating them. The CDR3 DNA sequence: TGTGCCTGGAGTCCTACCGGGTTTAGCAATCAGCCCCAGCATTTT. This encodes CAWSPTGFSNQPQHF.

The CDR3 nucleotides are TGTGCCAGCTTGTGGGGAGCTGGCTATGGCTACACCTTC. Amino acid sequence: CASLWGAGYGYTF. The chain is built from TRBV5-6 and TRBJ1-2, with D unclear. CDR3 size: 13 residues. The germline V gene has CDR1 SGHDT and CDR2 YYEEEE. Trimming removed 7 bases at V and 4 bases at J, with 14 bases between. Supplemented by reference TRBV5-6 and TRBJ1-2, the full variable domain reads DAGVTQSPTHLIKTRGQQVTLRCSPKSGHDTVSWYQQALGQGPQFIFQYYEEEERQRGNFPDRFSGHQFPNYSSELNVNALLLGDSALYLCASLWGAGYGYTFGSGTRLTVV.

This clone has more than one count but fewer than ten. CDR3: CASSQAGAEGQPQHF. The CDR3 bases are TGTGCCAGCAGTCAAGCAGGGGCGGAAGGTCAGCCCCAGCATTTT. The chain carries TRBV5-8 and TRBJ1-5; TRBD1 might be the D (6 bases). Germline-derived CDR1 and CDR2 are SGHTS and YDEGEE. This CDR3 region has 15 residues. V was cut by 5 bases and J by 6 bases, with 18 bases left in between.

The CDR3 is CAWSIGLGGYGYTF. CDR3 DNA: TGTGCCTGGAGTATCGGGCTAGGAGGTTATGGCTACACCTTC. The chain has TRBV30 and TRBJ1-2; D uncertain. The germline V gene encodes CDR1 GTSNPN and CDR2 SVGIG (reference sequence). The V end lost 2 bases, the J end lost 5 bases, and 15 bases lay between the germline ends. This CDR3 contains 14 residues.

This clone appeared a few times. The CDR3 nucleotides are TGTGCCAGTAGTAGCGGACAGCCATTCTTT. This sequence encodes CASSSGQPFF. The chain uses TRBV19 and TRBJ1-1; D may be TRBD1 (6 bases). Looked up from germline, CDR1 is LNHDA and CDR2 is SQIVND (reference sequence). The CDR3 contains 10 residues. Trimming took 4 bases from V and 14 from J, leaving 11 bases between them.

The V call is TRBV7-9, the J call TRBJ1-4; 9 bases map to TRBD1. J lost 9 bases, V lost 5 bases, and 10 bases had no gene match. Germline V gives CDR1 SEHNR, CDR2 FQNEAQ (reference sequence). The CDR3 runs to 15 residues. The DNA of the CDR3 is TGTGCCAGCAGCCGGGGACAGGGCGGTGTTAAAAAACTGTTTTTT. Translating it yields CASSRGQGGVKKLFF.

The CDR3 protein is CASRSGGGVSTDTQYF. CDR3 bases: TGCGCCAGCAGGAGCGGCGGGGGAGTTAGCACAGATACGCAGTATTTT. The chain recombines TRBV5-1 with TRBJ2-3, with 7 nucleotides matching TRBD2. This CDR3 has 16 residues. Germline assignment: CDR1 SGHRS and CDR2 YFSETQ. The junction had 9 bases not matched to a gene; V was cut back by 5 bases and J by 0 bases.

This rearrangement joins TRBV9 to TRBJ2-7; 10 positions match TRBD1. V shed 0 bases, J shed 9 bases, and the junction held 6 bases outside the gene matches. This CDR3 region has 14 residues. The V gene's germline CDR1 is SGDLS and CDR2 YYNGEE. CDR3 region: CASSVGGTGERQYF. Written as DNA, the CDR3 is TGTGCCAGCAGCGTAGGAGGGACAGGGGAACGGCAGTACTTC.

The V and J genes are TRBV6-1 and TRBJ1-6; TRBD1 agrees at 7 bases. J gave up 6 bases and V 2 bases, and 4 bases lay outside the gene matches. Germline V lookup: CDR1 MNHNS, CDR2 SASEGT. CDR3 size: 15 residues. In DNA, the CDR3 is TGTGCCAGCAGTGAAACAGGGGTCTTTAATTCACCCCTCCACTTT. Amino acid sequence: CASSETGVFNSPLHF.

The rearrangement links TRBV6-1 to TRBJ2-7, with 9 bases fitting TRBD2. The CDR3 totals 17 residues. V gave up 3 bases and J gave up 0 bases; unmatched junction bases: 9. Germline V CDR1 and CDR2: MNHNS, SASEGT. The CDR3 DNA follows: TGTGCCAGCAGTGAGACCCGGGGTAGCGGGAGCTCCTACGAGCAGTACTTC. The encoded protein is CASSETRGSGSSYEQYF.

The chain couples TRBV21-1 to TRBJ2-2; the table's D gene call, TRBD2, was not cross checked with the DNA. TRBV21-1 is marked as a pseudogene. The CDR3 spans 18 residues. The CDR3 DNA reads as TGTGCCAGCAGCAAAGGAGGTAGCGGGAGTAGGGCCACCGGGGAGCTGTTTTTT. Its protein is CASSKGGSGSRATGELFF.

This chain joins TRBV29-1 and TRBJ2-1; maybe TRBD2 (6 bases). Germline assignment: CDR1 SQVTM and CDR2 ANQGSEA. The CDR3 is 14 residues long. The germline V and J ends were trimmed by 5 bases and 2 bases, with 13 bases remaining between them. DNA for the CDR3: TGCAGCGTTCCGCTAGCGCCGACCTACAATGAGCAGTTCTTC. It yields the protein CSVPLAPTYNEQFF.